This TCR beta chain was sequenced for a study of cytomegalovirus exposure and HLA in healthy donors. CDR3 length: 13 residues. Between the trimmed V and J ends, which lost 5 bases and 0 bases, there was a span of 5 bases. In germline, CDR1 is SGHAT, CDR2 FQNNGV. The study ran its PCR with 60 Vbeta and 13 Jbeta primers. The protocol was immunoSEQ multiplex PCR, while the TCRdb copy is restricted to in-frame clones and leaves out a portion. The sample consists of 120,000 or so clones, 80% of them appearing once. General study points: Previous analysis showed most TCR beta V segments were productive about 90% or about 30% of the time. An analysis that came later showed most CMV-associated TCR beta chains appearing HLA-restricted. One variant, a missense change in DCLRE1C, was linked in a later analysis to TCR beta V- and J-gene trimming. Versus the approximately 670-donor mean, an Asian-associated ancestry cluster reportedly showed fewer N-insertions in a later analysis.

About this clone itself: Its matching antigen is unknown. The same CDR3 is also encoded by other DNA sequences in this sample.

The sequencing sample was made of PBMCs. The TCR comes from a man aged 35-49 years in good health and CMV-seronegative. The rearrangement uses TRBV11-2 and TRBJ1-5; D is uncertain. CDR3 nucleotide sequence: TGTGCCAGCAGCATTAATAGCAATCAGCCCCAGCATTTT. It specifies CASSINSNQPQHF. Full variable domain (outside the CDR3, taken from reference TRBV11-2 and TRBJ1-5): EAGVAQSPRYKIIEKRQSVAFWCNPISGHATLYWYQQILGQGPKLLIQFQNNGVVDDSQLPKDRFSAERLKGVDSTLKIQPAKLEDSAVYLCASSINSNQPQHFGDGTRLSIL.